Below are 32 T cell receptor beta chains sequenced from a single sample in a study of tumor-infiltrating lymphocytes in oesophageal squamous cell carcinoma. Using its own MiXCR run on the PCR reads, TCRdb lists one record per CDR3 protein. The sample lists about 14,000 distinct CDR3 sequences, approximately 50% occurring once. Sample: esophageal tumor tissue. Source of these receptors: a male donor with esophageal squamous cell carcinoma.

This clonotype has more than one count but fewer than ten. CDR3 protein: CASSSGQAGANVLTF. In nucleotides, the CDR3 is TGTGCCAGCAGCTCGGGACAGGCCGGGGCCAACGTCCTGACTTTC. The rearrangement uses TRBV7-2 and TRBJ2-6, with 8 positions matching TRBD1. Germline-derived CDR1 and CDR2 are SGHTA and FQGNSA. CDR3 length equals 15 residues. Trimming cost V 4 bases and J 4 bases; bases outside gene matches: 3.

This clonotype counts as hyperexpanded (1% or more). The chain is built from TRBV7-9 and TRBJ2-7; a weak D match, TRBD1 (6 bases). Trimming cost V 8 bases and J 6 bases, with 29 bases left between them. Per the germline V gene, CDR1 is SEHNR and CDR2 is FQNEAQ (reference sequence). The CDR3 totals 17 residues. Written as DNA, the CDR3 is TGTGCCAGCGCTGGAGCCCGGACAGAAAAACCTGGGAGCGAGCAGTACTTC. Translating it yields CASAGARTEKPGSEQYF.

This clonotype was detected only a few times. The chain links TRBV5-1 to TRBJ2-4; the D gene is possibly TRBD2 (6 bases). The DNA end favors TRBJ2-1, so the J call may be wrong. From germline, CDR1 is SGHRS and CDR2 YFSETQ. The length of the CDR3 is 13 residues. The CDR3 DNA sequence: TGCGCCAGCAGTGGCGGGACCCGCAATGAGCAGTTCTTC. Translation gives CASSGGTRNEQFF.

This clonotype has more than one count but fewer than ten. Given a much more abundant clone one base away, this may be a read error. The V and J genes are TRBV6-5 and TRBJ2-1, with 9 bases identical to TRBD2. CDR1 and CDR2 from the germline V gene are MNHEY and SVGAGI. The V and J ends lost 0 bases and 10 bases, in that order; junction bases with no gene match: 10. The CDR3 sequence is 16 residues long. CDR3 amino acids: CASSYSATSGSYEQFF. The CDR3 nucleotides are TGTGCCAGCAGTTACTCCGCGACTAGCGGCTCCTACGAGCAGTTCTTC.

The DNA of the CDR3 is TGTGCCAGCAGTGATCAGGATACGCAGTATTTT. Translation: CASSDQDTQYF. The chain employs TRBV6-1 and TRBJ2-3; D is uncertain. This CDR3 contains 11 residues. Trimming took off 3 bases at V and 6 bases at J, with 4 bases between the two ends. Germline loops: CDR1 MNHNS, CDR2 SASEGT.

This clonotype was seen a few times. The rearrangement uses TRBV28 and TRBJ2-1; 10 bases are shared with TRBD2. The J call could be wrong; TRBJ2-5 is a better fit for the DNA end. Germline V lookup: CDR1 MDHEN, CDR2 SYDVKM. The CDR3 contains 16 residues. CDR3 sequence: CASSSPGTSDWETQYF. The CDR3 nucleotides read TGTGCCAGCAGTTCCCCCGGGACTAGCGATTGGGAGACCCAGTACTTC.

J is TRBJ2-7 and V is TRBV12-3 or TRBV12-4, with a possible D match to TRBD2 (6 bases). The V end lost 5 bases, the J end lost 9 bases, and 23 bases lay between the germline ends. This CDR3 has 15 residues. CDR3 DNA: TGTGCCAGCAGTCGCGGGACCCCCCTGGTAGATACGCAGTACTTC. Its translation is CASSRGTPLVDTQYF.

This clonotype has just a few counts. The DNA is omitted, as the CDR3 cannot be located on it reliably, and the CDR3 follows TCRdb's listing. The chain employs TRBV11-3 and TRBJ2-6; the D segment call TRBD1 is taken from the table without a DNA check. The CDR3 is made up of 15 amino acids, end residues included. CDR1 and CDR2 from the germline V gene are SGHNT and YENEEA. The CDR3 loop reads CASSFWPGLWLHLRF.

V gene TRBV12-3 or TRBV12-4 combines with J gene TRBJ2-1; D might be TRBD2 (6 bases). The J call may be mistaken, given a closer DNA end match to TRBJ2-7. CDR3 size: 14 residues. CDR3 sequence reads: CASIPAGSYYEQYF. The DNA of the CDR3 is TGTGCCAGCATTCCAGCGGGCAGTTACTACGAGCAGTACTTC.

This chain connects TRBV7-4 to TRBJ1-4, with D unresolved. Trimming left V 3 bases short and J 7 bases short, with 3 bases between. The V gene's germline CDR1 is SGHVT and CDR2 SQSDAQ. The CDR3 has 11 residues. The CDR3 DNA reads as TGTGCCAGCAGCTTCACTGAAAAACTGTTTTTT. This codes for CASSFTEKLFF.

This clonotype was observed a single time. CDR3 in DNA: TGTGCCATCAGTGGGCAACCCGGACCCACCGGGGAGCTGTTTTTT. This gives the protein CAISGQPGPTGELFF. This sequence joins TRBV10-3 and TRBJ2-2; D not resolved. In germline, CDR1 is ENHRY, CDR2 SYGVKD. The CDR3 is made up of 15 amino acids. V was shortened by 4 bases and J by 4 bases, with 13 bases between the two germline ends.

The chain has TRBV12-3 or TRBV12-4 and TRBJ1-5; no clear D gene. Trimming stripped 5 bases from V and 7 bases from J, with 15 bases between. The CDR3 sequence is 14 residues long. CDR3 sequence reads: CASSPRQVGQPQHF. DNA for the CDR3: TGTGCCAGCAGTCCGAGGCAGGTAGGACAGCCCCAGCATTTT.

This chain uses TRBV7-3 with TRBJ2-3, with 11 bases fitting TRBD2. This CDR3 has 16 amino acids. V dropped 5 bases and J dropped 4; count of bases not matched to a gene: 8. Germline CDR1 SGHTA, CDR2 FQGTGA. CDR3 loop: CASSPTTSGSADTQYF. The CDR3 nucleotides read TGTGCCAGCAGCCCCACAACTAGCGGGAGTGCAGATACGCAGTATTTT.

V gene TRBV7-2 combines with J gene TRBJ2-5; TRBD2 aligns across 16 bases. The V gene end was trimmed by 4 bases and the J gene end by 12 bases; junction bases not matched to a gene: 5. Germline CDR1 reads SGHTA; CDR2 reads FQGNSA. The length of the CDR3 is 14 residues. CDR3: CASSSGLAGGAEYF. Written as DNA, the CDR3 is TGTGCCAGCAGCTCGGGACTAGCGGGAGGGGCCGAGTACTTC. Variable domain in full (rest from reference TRBV7-2 and TRBJ2-5): GAGVSQSPSNKVTEKGKDVELRCDPISGHTALYWYRQSLGQGLEFLIYFQGNSAPDKSGLPSDRFSAERTGGSVSTLTIQRTQQEDSAVYLCASSSGLAGGAEYFGPGTRLLVL.

V usage is TRBV19 and J usage is TRBJ2-1, with 9 positions matching TRBD1. The end of the DNA fits TRBJ2-5 better, so the J call may be wrong. This CDR3 comprises 13 residues. Germline CDR1 and CDR2: LNHDA and SQIVND (reference sequence). The CDR3 here is CASRQGALETQYF. DNA of the CDR3: TGTGCCAGTAGACAGGGGGCGTTAGAGACCCAGTACTTC.

The V and J genes are TRBV11-1 and TRBJ2-5; D is unresolved. V was cut by 5 bases and J by 5 bases, with 9 bases left in between. Germline values: CDR1 SGHAT, CDR2 FQDESV (reference sequence). This CDR3 is built from 12 residues. This chain's CDR3 is CASSDGWETQYF. The CDR3 coding sequence is TGTGCCAGCAGCGACGGTTGGGAGACCCAGTACTTC.

Concerning this clonotype: An end of the junction differs from the germline gene, which may be a read error. The rearrangement uses TRBV7-8 and TRBJ2-5; 9 bases agree with TRBD2. The germline V gene has CDR1 SGHVS and CDR2 FQNEAQ. CDR3 size: 14 residues. The CDR3 nucleotides read TGTGCCAGCACCTTAGCGGGGGATCGAGAGACCCAGTACTTC. It specifies CASTLAGDRETQYF.

Relative to its sample, this clonotype is medium-sized. This rearrangement joins TRBV6-1 to TRBJ1-5, with D possibly matching TRBD1 (6 bases). Trimming pared 6 bases from V and 6 bases from J, leaving 12 bases between. This CDR3 region has 13 residues. The germline V gene has CDR1 MNHNS and CDR2 SASEGT. The CDR3 spells CASRFRGSQPQHF. The CDR3 nucleotides are TGTGCCAGCAGATTCAGGGGATCTCAGCCCCAGCATTTT.

This clonotype was seen at least ten times. CDR3 loop: CASSQELLVADTQYF. Here the CDR3 DNA reads TGTGCCAGCAGCCAAGAACTCCTCGTTGCAGATACGCAGTATTTT. The rearrangement links TRBV4-2 to TRBJ2-3; D not resolved. V lost 0 bases, J lost 4 bases, and 11 bases lay in between. The germline gives CDR1 LGHNA, CDR2 YNFKEQ. The CDR3 totals 15 residues.

A few counts support this clonotype. This sequence joins TRBV7-2 and TRBJ2-4; D is uncertain. The J call is doubtful: the DNA matches TRBJ2-1 better. The CDR3 spans 15 residues. The germline V gene has CDR1 SGHTA and CDR2 FQGNSA. The CDR3 protein is CASSLSPSPYNEQFF. Here the CDR3 DNA reads TGTGCCAGCAGCTTAAGCCCTAGTCCTTACAATGAGCAGTTCTTC.

V usage is TRBV12-3 or TRBV12-4 and J usage is TRBJ2-5; 8 bases map to TRBD2. The J call is uncertain, as TRBJ2-1 better fits the DNA end. This CDR3 spans 12 amino acids. CDR3 sequence: CASSLKRERQFF. The CDR3 DNA sequence: TGTGCCAGCAGTCTGAAGCGGGAGAGGCAGTTCTTC.

As for this clonotype: In this CDR3 the conserved last residue, phenylalanine or tryptophan, is missing, so a read error is likely. The DNA is omitted, as the CDR3 cannot be located on it reliably, and the CDR3 follows TCRdb's listing. V is TRBV10-2 and J is TRBJ2-7; the D call TRBD1 from the table was never checked on the DNA. From its first to its last residue, the CDR3 has 15 amino acids. CDR1 WSHSY and CDR2 SAAADI come from the germline V gene. The CDR3 spells CASSERQLYGYTFGS.

This clonotype counts as medium-sized. The chain recombines TRBV27 with TRBJ2-4; 7 bases line up with TRBD2. The V gene's germline CDR1 is MNHEY and CDR2 SMNVEV (reference sequence). V gave up 5 bases and J gave up 4 bases; unmatched junction bases: 14. CDR3 size: 17 residues. The CDR3 region is CASSPANDGGGKNIQYF. The CDR3, as DNA: TGTGCCAGCAGTCCGGCAAATGATGGGGGGGGTAAAAACATTCAGTACTTC.

This chain links TRBV28 with TRBJ2-1; D is ambiguous. The DNA end is a closer match to TRBJ2-7, so the J assignment may be wrong. Germline-derived CDR1 and CDR2 are MDHEN and SYDVKM. This CDR3 is 15 amino acids long. This CDR3 is CASSLSQALSYEQYF. CDR3 nucleotides: TGTGCCAGCAGTTTAAGCCAGGCGCTCTCCTACGAGCAGTACTTC.

The V call is TRBV7-9, the J call TRBJ2-5; D possibly corresponds to TRBD1 (6 bases). Gene TRBJ2-7 matches the end of the DNA better, so the J call may be wrong. The germline V gene has CDR1 SEHNR and CDR2 FQNEAQ (reference sequence). The CDR3 spans 16 residues. CDR3 residues: CASSLGGLDPIYEQYF. The CDR3 DNA reads as TGTGCCAGCAGCCTAGGGGGTCTAGACCCGATATACGAGCAGTACTTC.

This chain links TRBV3-1 with TRBJ1-2; a weak D match, TRBD1 (5 bases). CDR1 and CDR2 (germline): LGHDT, YNNKEL (reference sequence). The CDR3 has 14 amino acids. V dropped 1 base and J dropped 8 bases, with 14 bases sitting between them. CDR3 in amino acids: CASSQADRPLGYTF. CDR3 nucleotides: TGTGCCAGCAGCCAAGCTGACAGACCTCTGGGCTACACCTTC.

This clonotype was counted at least ten times. This rearrangement joins TRBV11-2 to TRBJ2-2; tentatively, D is TRBD1 (5 bases). V was cut by 2 bases and J by 4 bases, with 17 bases left in between. CDR1 is SGHAT and CDR2 is FQNNGV in the germline V gene. The CDR3 runs to 17 residues. The chain's CDR3 is CASSLIRQGRFTGELFF. The CDR3 coding sequence is TGTGCCAGCAGCTTAATCCGCCAGGGCCGTTTCACCGGGGAGCTGTTTTTT. Full variable domain (rest looked up from reference TRBV11-2 and TRBJ2-2): EAGVAQSPRYKIIEKRQSVAFWCNPISGHATLYWYQQILGQGPKLLIQFQNNGVVDDSQLPKDRFSAERLKGVDSTLKIQPAKLEDSAVYLCASSLIRQGRFTGELFFGEGSRLTVL.

The rearrangement links TRBV7-2 to TRBJ2-5, with 9 bases lining up with TRBD2. The DNA end lines up better with TRBJ2-7; the J call may be wrong. Germline V lookup: CDR1 SGHTA, CDR2 FQGNSA. The CDR3 loop spans 14 amino acids. Here the CDR3 reads CASSPHSGGNEQYF. The DNA of the CDR3 is TGTGCCAGCAGCCCTCACAGCGGGGGGAACGAGCAGTACTTC.

Here the CDR3 DNA reads TGTGCCAGCAGCTTCCGGGACAGGGGTTTAGAGACCCAGTACTTC. Protein sequence: CASSFRDRGLETQYF. J is TRBJ2-5 and V is TRBV7-6; 10 nucleotides match TRBD1. The CDR3 spans 15 residues. Germline loops: CDR1 SGHVS, CDR2 FNYEAQ. Unmatched junction bases numbered 5, after V lost 3 bases and J lost 4 bases.

This chain connects TRBV5-1 to TRBJ2-3; TRBD2 aligns across 8 bases. Per the germline V gene, CDR1 is SGHRS and CDR2 is YFSETQ. V shed 0 bases and J 1 base; nucleotides not matched to a gene: 4. The CDR3 is made up of 16 amino acids. In nucleotides, the CDR3 is TGCGCCAGCAGCTTGGGTACTAGCGGAGGCACAGATACGCAGTATTTT. Translated, it gives CASSLGTSGGTDTQYF.

This clonotype was picked up a small number of times. Compared with germline, one end of the junction differs, possibly owing to a read error. The rearrangement joins TRBV7-8 to TRBJ2-4, with D possibly called TRBD1 or TRBD2 (5 bases each). Germline V lookup: CDR1 SGHVS, CDR2 FQNEAQ. This CDR3 has 15 amino acids. This chain's CDR3 is CASSLGTLGNSPLHF. CDR3 nucleotides: TGTGCCAGCAGCTTGGGGACCCTGGGCAATTCACCCCTCCACTTC.

The V and J genes are TRBV7-9 and TRBJ2-2; unclear D gene. V gave up 0 bases and J gave up 7 bases, with 6 bases separating them. Germline lookup yields CDR1 SEHNR and CDR2 FQNEAQ (reference sequence). There are 13 residues in the CDR3. The CDR3 DNA is TGTGCCAGCAGCTTAGCACCAGTCGGGGAGCTGTTTTTT. This sequence encodes CASSLAPVGELFF.